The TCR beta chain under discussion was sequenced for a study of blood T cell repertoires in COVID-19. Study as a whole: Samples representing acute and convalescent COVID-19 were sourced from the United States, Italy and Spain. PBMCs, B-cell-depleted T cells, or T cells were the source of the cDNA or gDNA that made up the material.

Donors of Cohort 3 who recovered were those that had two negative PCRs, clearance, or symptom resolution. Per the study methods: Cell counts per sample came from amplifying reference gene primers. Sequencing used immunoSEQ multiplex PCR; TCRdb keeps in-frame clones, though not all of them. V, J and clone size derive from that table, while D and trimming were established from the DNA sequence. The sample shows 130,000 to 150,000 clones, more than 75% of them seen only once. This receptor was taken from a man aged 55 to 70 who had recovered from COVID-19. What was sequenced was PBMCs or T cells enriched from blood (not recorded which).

CDR3 in DNA: TGTGCCAGCAGTCCCCCGGGACAGGGGTCCTATGGCTACACCTTC. This translates into CASSPPGQGSYGYTF. The chain uses TRBV28 and TRBJ1-2, with TRBD1 matching 10 bases. In germline, CDR1 is MDHEN, CDR2 SYDVKM. This CDR3 contains 15 residues. With V trimmed by 5 bases and J by 4 bases, 7 bases remained unmatched.